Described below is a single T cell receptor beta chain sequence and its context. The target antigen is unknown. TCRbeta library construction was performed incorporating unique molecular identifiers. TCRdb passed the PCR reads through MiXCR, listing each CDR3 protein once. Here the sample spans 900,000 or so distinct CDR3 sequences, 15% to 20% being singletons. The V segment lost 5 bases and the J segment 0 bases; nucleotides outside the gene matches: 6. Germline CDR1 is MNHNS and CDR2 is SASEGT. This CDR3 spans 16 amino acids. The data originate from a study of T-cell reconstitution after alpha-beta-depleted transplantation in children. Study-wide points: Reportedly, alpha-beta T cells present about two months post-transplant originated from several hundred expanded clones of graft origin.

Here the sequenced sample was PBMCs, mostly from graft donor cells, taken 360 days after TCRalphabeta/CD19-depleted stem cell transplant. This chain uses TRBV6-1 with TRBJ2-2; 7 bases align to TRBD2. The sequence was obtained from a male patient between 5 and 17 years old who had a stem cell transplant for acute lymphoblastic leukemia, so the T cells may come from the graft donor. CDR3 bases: TGTGCCAGCAGTCGCCCAGCGGGACCGAACACCGGGGAGCTGTTTTTT. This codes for CASSRPAGPNTGELFF.